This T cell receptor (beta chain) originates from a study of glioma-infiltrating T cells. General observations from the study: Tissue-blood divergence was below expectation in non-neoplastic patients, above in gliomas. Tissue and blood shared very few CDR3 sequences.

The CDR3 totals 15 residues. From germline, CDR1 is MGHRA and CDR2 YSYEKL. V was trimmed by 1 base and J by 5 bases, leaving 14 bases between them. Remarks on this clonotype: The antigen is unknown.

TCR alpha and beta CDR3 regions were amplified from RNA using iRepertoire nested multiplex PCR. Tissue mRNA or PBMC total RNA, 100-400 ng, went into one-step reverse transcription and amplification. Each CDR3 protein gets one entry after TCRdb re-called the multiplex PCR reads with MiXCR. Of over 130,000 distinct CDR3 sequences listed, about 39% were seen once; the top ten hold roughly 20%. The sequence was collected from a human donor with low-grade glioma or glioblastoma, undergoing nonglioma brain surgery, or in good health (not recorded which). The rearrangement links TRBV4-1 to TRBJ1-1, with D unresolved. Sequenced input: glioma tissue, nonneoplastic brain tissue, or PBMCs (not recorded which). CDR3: CASSQVWRAWTEAFF. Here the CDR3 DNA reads TGCGCCAGCAGCCAAGTATGGAGGGCCTGGACTGAAGCTTTCTTT.